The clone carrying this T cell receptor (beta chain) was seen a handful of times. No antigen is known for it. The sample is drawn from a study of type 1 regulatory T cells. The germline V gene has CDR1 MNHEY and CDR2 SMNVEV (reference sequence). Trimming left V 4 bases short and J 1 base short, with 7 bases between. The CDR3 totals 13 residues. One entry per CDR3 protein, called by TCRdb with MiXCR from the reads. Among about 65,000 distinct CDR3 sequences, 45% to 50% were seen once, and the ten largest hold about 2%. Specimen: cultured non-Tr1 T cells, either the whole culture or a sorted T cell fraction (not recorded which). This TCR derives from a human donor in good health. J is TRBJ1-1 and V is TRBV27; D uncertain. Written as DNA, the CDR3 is TGTGCCAGCAGTTATACAGCGAACACTGAAGCTTTCTTT. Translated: CASSYTANTEAFF.